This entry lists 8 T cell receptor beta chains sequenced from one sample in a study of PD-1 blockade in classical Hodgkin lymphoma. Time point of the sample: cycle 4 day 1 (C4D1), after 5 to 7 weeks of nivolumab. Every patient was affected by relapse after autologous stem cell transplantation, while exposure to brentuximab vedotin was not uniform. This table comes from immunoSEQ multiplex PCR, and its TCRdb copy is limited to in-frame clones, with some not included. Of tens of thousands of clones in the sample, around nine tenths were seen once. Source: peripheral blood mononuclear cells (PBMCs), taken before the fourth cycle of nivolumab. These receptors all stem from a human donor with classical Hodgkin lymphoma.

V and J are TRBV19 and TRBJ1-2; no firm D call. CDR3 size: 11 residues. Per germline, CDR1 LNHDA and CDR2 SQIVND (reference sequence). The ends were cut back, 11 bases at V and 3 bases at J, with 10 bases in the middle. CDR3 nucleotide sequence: TGTGCCTCGCAGTGGTACTATGGCTACACCTTC. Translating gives CASQWYYGYTF.

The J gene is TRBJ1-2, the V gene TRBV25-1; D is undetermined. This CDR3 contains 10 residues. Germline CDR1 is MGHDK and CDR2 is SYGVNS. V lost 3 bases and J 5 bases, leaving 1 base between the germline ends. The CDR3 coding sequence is TGTGCCAGCAGTGATTATGGCTACACCTTC. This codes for CASSDYGYTF.

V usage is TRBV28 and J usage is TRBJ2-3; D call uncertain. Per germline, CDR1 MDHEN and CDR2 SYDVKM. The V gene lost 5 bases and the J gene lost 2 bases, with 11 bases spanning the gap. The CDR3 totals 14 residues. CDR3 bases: TGTGCCAGCAGTCGCCTCGCGGTCACAGATACGCAGTATTTT. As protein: CASSRLAVTDTQYF.

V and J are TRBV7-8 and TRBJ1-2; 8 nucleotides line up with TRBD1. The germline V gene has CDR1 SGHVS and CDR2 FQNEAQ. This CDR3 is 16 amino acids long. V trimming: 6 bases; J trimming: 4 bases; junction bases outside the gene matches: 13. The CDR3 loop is CASSQDRVRRGYGYTF. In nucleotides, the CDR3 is TGTGCCAGCAGTCAGGACAGGGTACGCCGGGGCTATGGCTACACCTTC. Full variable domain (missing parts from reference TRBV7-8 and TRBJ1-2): GAGVSQSPRYKVAKRGQDVALRCDPISGHVSLFWYQQALGQGPEFLTYFQNEAQLDKSGLPSDRFFAERPEGSVSTLKIQRTQQEDSAVYLCASSQDRVRRGYGYTFGSGTRLTVV.

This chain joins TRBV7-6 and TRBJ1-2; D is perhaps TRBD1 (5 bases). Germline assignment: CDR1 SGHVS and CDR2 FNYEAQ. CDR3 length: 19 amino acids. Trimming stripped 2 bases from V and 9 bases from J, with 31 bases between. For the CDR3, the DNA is TGTGCCAGCAGCTTATATCCCCTAGGAGGGAGCGGGGCAAATTATCGCTACACCTTC. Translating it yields CASSLYPLGGSGANYRYTF. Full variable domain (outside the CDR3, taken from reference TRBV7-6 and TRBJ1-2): GAGVSQSPRYKVTKRGQDVALRCDPISGHVSLYWYRQALGQGPEFLTYFNYEAQQDKSGLPNDRFSAERPEGSISTLTIQRTEQRDSAMYRCASSLYPLGGSGANYRYTFGSGTRLTVV.

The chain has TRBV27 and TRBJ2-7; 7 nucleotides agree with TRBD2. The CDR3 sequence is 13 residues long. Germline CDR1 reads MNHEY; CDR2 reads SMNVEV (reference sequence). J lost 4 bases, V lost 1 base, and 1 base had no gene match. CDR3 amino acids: CASSLYGGYEQYF. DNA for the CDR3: TGTGCCAGCAGTTTATACGGGGGGTACGAGCAGTACTTC.

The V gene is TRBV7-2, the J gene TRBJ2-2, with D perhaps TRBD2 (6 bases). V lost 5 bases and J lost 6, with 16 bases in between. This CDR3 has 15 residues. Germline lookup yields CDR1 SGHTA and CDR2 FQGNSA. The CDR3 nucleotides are TGTGCCAGCAGCCCTAGGACGGGAGTCGCCGGGGAGCTGTTTTTT. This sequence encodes CASSPRTGVAGELFF.

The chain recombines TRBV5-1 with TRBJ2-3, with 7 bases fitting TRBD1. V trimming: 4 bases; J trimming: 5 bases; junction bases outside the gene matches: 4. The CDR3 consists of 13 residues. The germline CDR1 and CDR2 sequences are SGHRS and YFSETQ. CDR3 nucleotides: TGCGCCAGCAGCGACAGGGAGCAAGATACGCAGTATTTT. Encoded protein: CASSDREQDTQYF.